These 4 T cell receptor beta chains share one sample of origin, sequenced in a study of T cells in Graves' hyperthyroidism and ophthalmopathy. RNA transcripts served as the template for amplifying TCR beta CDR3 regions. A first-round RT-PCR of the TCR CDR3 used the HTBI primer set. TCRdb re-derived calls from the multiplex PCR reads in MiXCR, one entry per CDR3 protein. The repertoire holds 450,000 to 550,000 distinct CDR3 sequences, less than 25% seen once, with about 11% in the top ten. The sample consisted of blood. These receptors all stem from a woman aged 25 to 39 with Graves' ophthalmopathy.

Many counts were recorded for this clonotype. CDR3 loop: CASSWVLNTEAFF. In DNA, the CDR3 is TGTGCCAGCAGCTGGGTCCTTAACACTGAAGCTTTCTTT. The J gene is TRBJ1-1, the V gene TRBV7-9; D gene uncertain. V lost 4 bases to trimming and J lost 2 bases, with 8 bases between them. CDR3 length: 13 amino acids. Germline assignment: CDR1 SEHNR and CDR2 FQNEAQ (reference sequence). Combining the CDR3 with reference TRBV7-9 and TRBJ1-1 gives the whole variable domain DTGVSQNPRHKITKRGQNVTFRCDPISEHNRLYWYRQTLGQGPEFLTYFQNEAQLEKSRLLSDRFSAERPKGSFSTLEIQRTEQGDSAMYLCASSWVLNTEAFFGQGTRLTVV.

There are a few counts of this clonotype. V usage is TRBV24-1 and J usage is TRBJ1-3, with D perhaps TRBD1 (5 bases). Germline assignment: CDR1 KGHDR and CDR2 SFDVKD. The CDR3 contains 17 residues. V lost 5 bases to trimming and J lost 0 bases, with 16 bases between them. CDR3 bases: TGTGCCACCAGTGCGCGACCCGGGACCGACTCTGGAAACACCATATATTTT. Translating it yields CATSARPGTDSGNTIYF.

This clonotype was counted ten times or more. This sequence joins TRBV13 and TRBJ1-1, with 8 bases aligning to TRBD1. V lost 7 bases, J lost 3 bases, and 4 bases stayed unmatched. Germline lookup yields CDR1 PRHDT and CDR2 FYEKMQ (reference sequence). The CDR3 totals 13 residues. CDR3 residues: CASTQGADTEAFF. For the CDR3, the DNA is TGTGCCAGCACCCAGGGGGCAGACACTGAAGCTTTCTTT.

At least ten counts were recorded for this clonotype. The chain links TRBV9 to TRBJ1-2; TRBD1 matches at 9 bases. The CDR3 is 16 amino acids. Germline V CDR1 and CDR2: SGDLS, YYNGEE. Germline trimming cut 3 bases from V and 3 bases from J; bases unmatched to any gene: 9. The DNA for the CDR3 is TGTGCCAGCAGCGGGAGGGGACAGGGAGCTGACTATGGCTACACCTTC. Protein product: CASSGRGQGADYGYTF. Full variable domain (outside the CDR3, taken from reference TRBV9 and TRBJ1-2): DSGVTQTPKHLITATGQRVTLRCSPRSGDLSVYWYQQSLDQGLQFLIQYYNGEERAKGNILERFSAQQFPDLHSELNLSSLELGDSALYFCASSGRGQGADYGYTFGSGTRLTVV.